These 26 T cell receptor beta chains share one sample of origin, sequenced in a study of PD-1 blockade in classical Hodgkin lymphoma. The time point denotes: cycle 4 day 1 (C4D1), after six to seven weeks of nivolumab. Each patient relapsed following autologous stem cell transplantation, and prior brentuximab vedotin exposure differed. The table came from immunoSEQ multiplex PCR; TCRdb's copy has only in-frame clones and leaves some out. The sample shows tens of thousands of clones, roughly 80% of them seen only once. The sequences come from peripheral blood mononuclear cells (PBMCs), collected before the fourth cycle of nivolumab. These receptor sequences come from a human donor with classical Hodgkin lymphoma.

CDR3 sequence (DNA): TGTGCCAGCAGCCCGACAATTTTACTCACAGATACGCAGTATTTT. Its translation: CASSPTILLTDTQYF. The rearrangement uses TRBV28 and TRBJ2-3; D not certain. The CDR3 consists of 15 residues. Germline CDR1 MDHEN, CDR2 SYDVKM. V lost 6 bases and J lost 2, with 15 bases in between.

About this clone: Other DNA sequences from this sample encode an identical CDR3 as well. The rearrangement joins TRBV11-3 to TRBJ2-2, with unresolved D. The CDR3 covers 13 residues. V lost 3 bases, J lost 5 bases, and 7 bases lay in between. Germline CDR1 and CDR2: SGHNT and YENEEA. The CDR3 sequence: CASSFSGTGELFF. In nucleotides, the CDR3 is TGTGCCAGCAGCTTTTCCGGTACCGGGGAGCTGTTTTTT.

The chain links TRBV5-1 to TRBJ1-2; unclear D gene. The CDR3 has 13 amino acids. The V gene's germline CDR1 is SGHRS and CDR2 YFSETQ. Trimming stripped 4 bases from V and 8 bases from J, with 15 bases between. CDR3 nucleotides: TGCGCCAGCAGCGGTAGTGGACCCTTGGGCTACACCTTC. Translation: CASSGSGPLGYTF. The whole variable domain, remainder taken from reference TRBV5-1 and TRBJ1-2, is KAGVTQTPRYLIKTRGQQVTLSCSPISGHRSVSWYQQTPGQGLQFLFEYFSETQRNKGNFPGRFSGRQFSNSRSEMNVSTLELGDSALYLCASSGSGPLGYTFGSGTRLTVV.

This chain uses TRBV28 with TRBJ1-1; unclear D gene. Per the germline V gene, CDR1 is MDHEN and CDR2 is SYDVKM. This CDR3 has 12 amino acids. V was trimmed by 3 bases and J by 1 base, leaving 3 bases between them. CDR3 loop: CASSLWNTEAFF. In DNA, the CDR3 is TGTGCCAGCAGTTTGTGGAACACTGAAGCTTTCTTT. The full variable domain, its missing parts supplied by reference TRBV28 and TRBJ1-1, is DVKVTQSSRYLVKRTGEKVFLECVQDMDHENMFWYRQDPGLGLRLIYFSYDVKMKEKGDIPEGYSVSREKKERFSLILESASTNQTSMYLCASSLWNTEAFFGQGTRLTVV.

The V and J genes are TRBV6-5 and TRBJ2-3, with D possibly TRBD2 on 5 matching bases. From germline, CDR1 is MNHEY and CDR2 SVGAGI. V lost 5 bases and J lost 0, with 9 bases in between. The CDR3 is 14 residues long. CDR3 bases: TGTGCCAGCAGTGAGTCGGGAAGCACAGATACGCAGTATTTT. The encoded protein is CASSESGSTDTQYF.

The J gene is TRBJ2-1, the V gene TRBV28; 9 bases fit TRBD2. Per the germline V gene, CDR1 is MDHEN and CDR2 is SYDVKM. V shed 8 bases and J 15 bases; nucleotides not matched to a gene: 14. The CDR3 is made up of 13 amino acids. CDR3 amino acids: CASVAGVRRLWFF. DNA for the CDR3: TGTGCCAGCGTAGCGGGAGTTAGAAGGTTATGGTTCTTC.

CDR3 loop: CATSRVKKARANTGELFF. Written as DNA, the CDR3 is TGTGCCACCAGCAGGGTCAAAAAGGCCAGGGCGAACACCGGGGAGCTGTTTTTT. V is TRBV15 and J is TRBJ2-2; TRBD1 is a possible D gene (5 bases). The CDR3 consists of 18 residues. V lost 3 bases to trimming and J lost 0 bases, with 17 bases between them. In germline, CDR1 is LNHNV, CDR2 YYDKDF (reference sequence).

The rearrangement links TRBV7-2 to TRBJ2-3, with TRBD1 matching over 8 bases. Germline V gives CDR1 SGHTA, CDR2 FQGNSA. The CDR3 runs to 16 residues. After removal of 2 bases from V and 5 bases from J, the junction contained 9 bases not matched to a gene. The CDR3 spells CASSLRTGTGIDTQYF. Written as DNA, the CDR3 is TGTGCCAGCAGCTTAAGGACCGGGACAGGAATAGATACGCAGTATTTT.

CDR3 nucleotide sequence: TGTGCCAGCAGCGAGAGCCTTAGCTCCTACAATGAGCAGTTCTTC. Translated: CASSESLSSYNEQFF. The chain uses TRBV2 and TRBJ2-1; D call uncertain. V shed 6 bases and J shed 0 bases, with 12 bases lying between them. CDR3 size: 15 residues. Germline-derived CDR1 and CDR2 are SNHLY and FYNNEI.

J is TRBJ2-3 and V is TRBV5-4; 7 bases fit TRBD1. The V segment lost 1 base and the J segment 1 base; nucleotides outside the gene matches: 3. Germline values: CDR1 SGHNT, CDR2 YYREEE (reference sequence). The CDR3 spans 15 residues. The chain's CDR3 is CASSLRQGGTDTQYF. DNA of the CDR3: TGTGCCAGCAGCTTGAGACAGGGCGGCACAGATACGCAGTATTTT.

This rearrangement joins TRBV28 to TRBJ2-1; 7 nucleotides align to TRBD2. V shed 4 bases and J 2 bases; nucleotides not matched to a gene: 8. Looked up from germline, CDR1 is MDHEN and CDR2 is SYDVKM. CDR3 length: 16 amino acids. CDR3 sequence: CASSWGLADAYNEQFF. The CDR3 bases are TGTGCCAGCAGTTGGGGTCTAGCGGATGCCTACAATGAGCAGTTCTTC.

This chain connects TRBV5-1 to TRBJ2-7; TRBD2 matches at 7 bases. Unmatched junction bases numbered 6, after V lost 3 bases and J lost 0 bases. CDR1 and CDR2 from the germline V gene are SGHRS and YFSETQ. The CDR3 length is 15 residues. For the CDR3, the DNA is TGCGCCAGCAGCTCGGAAGCGGGAAGCTCCTACGAGCAGTACTTC. Its protein product is CASSSEAGSSYEQYF.

This clone has only one observation. The rearrangement uses TRBV5-4 and TRBJ2-7; D unclear. Germline V gene sequence: CDR1 SGHNT, CDR2 YYREEE (reference sequence). The CDR3 contains 14 residues. V shed 4 bases and J shed 2 bases, with 13 bases lying between them. CDR3 DNA sequence: TGTGCCAGCAGCCCCGGTGGACGAGCCTACGAGCAGTACTTC. This gives the protein CASSPGGRAYEQYF.

This chain uses TRBV11-3 with TRBJ2-1, with D perhaps matching TRBD1 (5 bases). The germline CDR1 and CDR2 sequences are SGHNT and YENEEA. Trimming left V 0 bases short and J 4 bases short, with 10 bases between. The CDR3 consists of 15 residues. Written as DNA, the CDR3 is TGTGCCAGCAGCTTAGACAGGGAATTGTACAATGAGCAGTTCTTC. Translated, it gives CASSLDRELYNEQFF. Full variable domain (outside the CDR3, taken from reference TRBV11-3 and TRBJ2-1): EAGVVQSPRYKIIEKKQPVAFWCNPISGHNTLYWYLQNLGQGPELLIRYENEEAVDDSQLPKDRFSAERLKGVDSTLKIQPAELGDSAVYLCASSLDRELYNEQFFGPGTRLTVL.

The V and J genes are TRBV11-2 and TRBJ2-1; a weak D match, TRBD1 (5 bases). Germline-derived CDR1 and CDR2 are SGHAT and FQNNGV. This CDR3 region has 13 residues. The V end was cut by 5 bases, the J end by 4 bases, with 9 bases between. This CDR3 reads CASSNDRYNEQFF. The CDR3 DNA reads TGTGCCAGCAGCAATGACAGATACAATGAGCAGTTCTTC.

The chain combines TRBV28 with TRBJ1-2, with TRBD1 matching 8 bases. With V trimmed by 2 bases and J by 6 bases, 8 bases remained unmatched. Germline V CDR1 and CDR2: MDHEN, SYDVKM. This CDR3 has 15 residues. The CDR3 is CASSLGDRFGHGYTF. As DNA, the CDR3 is TGTGCCAGCAGTTTAGGGGACAGGTTTGGGCATGGCTACACCTTC.

The CDR3 here is CASSEGTSLAPYEAFF. As DNA, the CDR3 is TGCGCCAGCAGTGAGGGGACTAGCCTAGCCCCATATGAAGCTTTCTTT. V is TRBV10-1 and J is TRBJ1-1; maybe TRBD1 (5 bases). Germline values: CDR1 WNHNN, CDR2 SYGVQD (reference sequence). Trimming pared 2 bases from V and 7 bases from J, leaving 20 bases between. The CDR3 totals 16 residues.

The V call is TRBV5-1, the J call TRBJ2-7; 8 positions match TRBD2. This CDR3 is 15 amino acids long. Germline CDR1 and CDR2: SGHRS and YFSETQ. V shed 3 bases, J shed 2 bases, and the junction held 7 bases outside the gene matches. The CDR3 DNA reads as TGCGCCAGCAGCTCGGGACTAGTTGGTCCCTACGAGCAGTACTTC. Amino acid sequence: CASSSGLVGPYEQYF.

The chain carries TRBV27 and TRBJ1-3, with a tentative D call TRBD1 (6 bases). The ends were cut back, 5 bases at V and 3 bases at J, with 17 bases in the middle. Germline V lookup: CDR1 MNHEY, CDR2 SMNVEV (reference sequence). The CDR3 has 16 amino acids. In DNA form, the CDR3 reads TGTGCCAGCAGTCCGGGGGGCCCTGTCTATGGAAACACCATATATTTT. It is translated as CASSPGGPVYGNTIYF.

In this sample, this clone turned up once. The rearrangement uses TRBV6-1 and TRBJ2-1; D not certain. V lost 2 bases and J lost 7, with 6 bases in between. Germline-derived CDR1 and CDR2 are MNHNS and SASEGT. This CDR3 is 12 amino acids long. This chain's CDR3 is CASSEYRNEQFF. In DNA form, the CDR3 reads TGTGCCAGCAGTGAATACAGAAATGAGCAGTTCTTC.

The chain couples TRBV7-9 to TRBJ2-6; weak D call: TRBD2 (5 bases). V lost 5 bases and J 0 bases, leaving 14 bases between the germline ends. The CDR3 covers 17 residues. Looked up from germline, CDR1 is SEHNR and CDR2 is FQNEAQ (reference sequence). As DNA, the CDR3 is TGTGCCAGCAGCGAGTGGGTTGCGGGCTCTGGGGCCAACGTCCTGACTTTC. This gives the protein CASSEWVAGSGANVLTF.

The chain links TRBV11-2 to TRBJ1-2; D is uncertain. V was cut by 0 bases and J by 8 bases, with 10 bases left in between. CDR3 size: 13 residues. Germline values: CDR1 SGHAT, CDR2 FQNNGV. The CDR3 region is CASSLEGLYGYTF. In DNA form, the CDR3 reads TGTGCCAGCAGCTTAGAAGGTTTATACGGCTACACCTTC.

This clone has only one observation. J is TRBJ1-6 and V is TRBV27; D is unclear. Trimming shortened V by 6 bases and J by 9 bases, and 12 bases separated the two germline ends. This CDR3 has 13 residues. CDR1 and CDR2 from the germline V gene are MNHEY and SMNVEV (reference sequence). The CDR3 loop reads CASSILDGSPLHF. The DNA of the CDR3 is TGTGCCAGCAGCATATTAGACGGTTCACCCCTCCACTTT.

This clone was observed a few times. The chain carries TRBV19 and TRBJ1-1; 9 bases align to TRBD1. Trimming cost V 7 bases and J 4 bases; bases outside gene matches: 13. CDR1 is LNHDA and CDR2 is SQIVND in the germline V gene (reference sequence). The CDR3 is 16 amino acids. In DNA, the CDR3 is TGTGCCAGTATGATCACAGGGGGCGCCGAGGGCACTGAAGCTTTCTTT. This encodes CASMITGGAEGTEAFF.

This clone was observed a few times. The CDR3 spells CASSVGASGTYNEQFF. The CDR3 nucleotides are TGTGCCAGCAGCGTAGGGGCTAGCGGGACCTACAATGAGCAGTTCTTC. The J gene is TRBJ2-1, the V gene TRBV9, with 9 bases lining up with TRBD2. The V and J ends lost 0 bases and 2 bases, in that order; junction bases with no gene match: 3. Germline V gene lookup returns CDR1 SGDLS and CDR2 YYNGEE. CDR3 length: 16 amino acids.

The rearrangement links TRBV7-7 to TRBJ2-3; maybe TRBD2 (5 bases). This CDR3 has 13 residues. The germline V gene encodes CDR1 SSHAT and CDR2 FNYEAQ (reference sequence). Trimming shortened V by 10 bases and J by 5 bases, and 16 bases separated the two germline ends. The CDR3 nucleotides are TGTGCCACCGCAGACTACCTCGGAGATACGCAGTATTTT. This translates into CATADYLGDTQYF.